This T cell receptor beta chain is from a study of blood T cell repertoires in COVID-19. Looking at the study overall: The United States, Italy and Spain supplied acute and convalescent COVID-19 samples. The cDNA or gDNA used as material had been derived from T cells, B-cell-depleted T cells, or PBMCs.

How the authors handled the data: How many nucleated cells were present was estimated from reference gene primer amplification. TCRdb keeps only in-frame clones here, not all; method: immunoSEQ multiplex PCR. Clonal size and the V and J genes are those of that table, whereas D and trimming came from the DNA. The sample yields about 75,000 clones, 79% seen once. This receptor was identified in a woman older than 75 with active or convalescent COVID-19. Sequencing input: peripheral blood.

The CDR3 bases are TGTGCCAGCAGCTCCCGGCGGGGCGAGACCCAGTACTTC. Amino acid sequence: CASSSRRGETQYF. V usage is TRBV7-2 and J usage is TRBJ2-5, with a possible D match to TRBD2 (6 bases). The CDR3 contains 13 residues. CDR1 and CDR2 (germline): SGHTA, FQGNSA. V gave up 4 bases and J gave up 5 bases, with 11 bases separating them.